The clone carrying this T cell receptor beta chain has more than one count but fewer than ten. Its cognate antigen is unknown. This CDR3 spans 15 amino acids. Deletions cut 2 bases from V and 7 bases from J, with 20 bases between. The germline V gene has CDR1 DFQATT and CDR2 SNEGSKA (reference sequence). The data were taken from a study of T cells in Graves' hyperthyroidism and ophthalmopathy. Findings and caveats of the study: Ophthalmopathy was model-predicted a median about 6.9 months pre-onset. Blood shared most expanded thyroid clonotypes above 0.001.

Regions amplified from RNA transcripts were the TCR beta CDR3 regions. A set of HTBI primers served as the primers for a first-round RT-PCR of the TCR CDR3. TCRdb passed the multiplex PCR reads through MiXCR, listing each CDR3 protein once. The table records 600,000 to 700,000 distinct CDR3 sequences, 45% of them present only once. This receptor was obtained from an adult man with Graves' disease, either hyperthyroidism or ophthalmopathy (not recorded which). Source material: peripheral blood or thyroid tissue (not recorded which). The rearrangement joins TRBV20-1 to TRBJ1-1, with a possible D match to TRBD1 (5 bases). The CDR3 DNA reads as TGCAGTGCTAGAAAAGACGCGGGGGTTGTCGGTGAAGCTTTCTTT. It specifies CSARKDAGVVGEAFF.